The 24 T cell receptor beta chains in this list originate from one sample, sequenced in a study of T cell responses to AZD1222 COVID-19 vaccine. Sequencing was performed with immunoSEQ multiplex PCR; in TCRdb, only in-frame clones are kept and a portion is missing. The repertoire has 120,000 to 150,000 clones, approximately 91% of them found once; the top ten carry 1.5% to 2.5%. This specimen consisted of peripheral blood, obtained 28 days after the second AZD1222 dose. The receptors shown here come from an adult who received the AZD1222 COVID-19 vaccine.

The gene calls are TRBV11-2 and TRBJ2-1; TRBD1 aligns across 9 bases. V was pared by 0 bases and J by 7 bases, with 7 bases of the junction left unmatched. The CDR3 has 16 residues. Germline V gene lookup returns CDR1 SGHAT and CDR2 FQNNGV. As DNA, the CDR3 is TGTGCCAGCAGCTTAGATAACAGGGGGCGCAGGAATGAGCAGTTCTTC. Translating it yields CASSLDNRGRRNEQFF.

The chain has TRBV7-8 and TRBJ1-1; TRBD1 is a possible D gene (6 bases). Germline V gives CDR1 SGHVS, CDR2 FQNEAQ. Trimming left V 5 bases short and J 1 base short, with 14 bases between. This CDR3 has 15 amino acids. The CDR3 nucleotides read TGTGCCAGCAGCATCCGCACGACAGGGAACACTGAAGCTTTCTTT. Translation: CASSIRTTGNTEAFF. Together with reference TRBV7-8 and TRBJ1-1, the CDR3 gives the full variable domain: GAGVSQSPRYKVAKRGQDVALRCDPISGHVSLFWYQQALGQGPEFLTYFQNEAQLDKSGLPSDRFFAERPEGSVSTLKIQRTQQEDSAVYLCASSIRTTGNTEAFFGQGTRLTVV.

The chain is built from TRBV5-1 and TRBJ1-2, with 7 bases that match TRBD1. J lost 4 bases, V lost 1 base, and 4 bases had no gene match. Germline lookup yields CDR1 SGHRS and CDR2 YFSETQ. The CDR3 covers 14 residues. The CDR3 nucleotides read TGCGCCAGCAGCTTGCAGGGGGACGGCTATGGCTACACCTTC. As protein: CASSLQGDGYGYTF.

The chain employs TRBV2 and TRBJ1-4; D is uncertain. Trimming shortened V by 5 bases and J by 0 bases, and 7 bases separated the two germline ends. CDR1 is SNHLY, CDR2 FYNNEI, per germline. This CDR3 contains 14 residues. For the CDR3, the DNA is TGTGCCAGCAGTAGGCTTGCAACTAATGAAAAACTGTTTTTT. Its protein product is CASSRLATNEKLFF.

The chain carries TRBV4-1 and TRBJ2-1; no clear D gene. Germline values: CDR1 MGHRA, CDR2 YSYEKL. This CDR3 region has 16 residues. Trimming removed 0 bases at V and 0 bases at J, with 9 bases between. DNA of the CDR3: TGCGCCAGCAGCCAAGATGAACGGAGCTCCTACAATGAGCAGTTCTTC. Its translation is CASSQDERSSYNEQFF.

This clone turned up a few times. This sequence joins TRBV10-1 and TRBJ1-4; D is possibly TRBD1 (5 bases). Per the germline V gene, CDR1 is WNHNN and CDR2 is SYGVQD (reference sequence). The CDR3 totals 13 residues. V lost 3 bases and J lost 9, with 11 bases in between. The CDR3 reads CASSDGHGQKLFF. The CDR3, as DNA: TGCGCCAGCAGTGATGGACACGGCCAAAAACTGTTTTTT.

CDR3 sequence (DNA): TGTGCCAGCAGCGCCGGACAGGGGCATGGTCAGCCCCAGCATTTT. As protein: CASSAGQGHGQPQHF. The V and J genes are TRBV2 and TRBJ1-5; 9 positions agree with TRBD1. Germline values: CDR1 SNHLY, CDR2 FYNNEI. Losses at the gene ends were 6 bases for V and 6 bases for J; bases not matched to a gene: 9. This CDR3 spans 15 amino acids. The complete variable domain, with remaining parts taken from reference TRBV2 and TRBJ1-5, reads EPEVTQTPSHQVTQMGQEVILRCVPISNHLYFYWYRQILGQKVEFLVSFYNNEISEKSEIFDDQFSVERPDGSNFTLKIRSTKLEDSAMYFCASSAGQGHGQPQHFGDGTRLSIL.

This clone has only one observation. The chain employs TRBV7-2 and TRBJ1-2; 7 positions match TRBD1. CDR3 length: 12 amino acids. The germline V gene has CDR1 SGHTA and CDR2 FQGNSA. V was clipped by 4 bases and J by 7 bases; unmatched bases: 3. The CDR3 here is CASSYDRVGYTF. The CDR3 region has the DNA TGTGCCAGCAGCTACGACAGGGTTGGCTACACCTTC. The full variable domain, in which reference TRBV7-2 and TRBJ1-2 provide the parts outside the CDR3, is GAGVSQSPSNKVTEKGKDVELRCDPISGHTALYWYRQSLGQGLEFLIYFQGNSAPDKSGLPSDRFSAERTGGSVSTLTIQRTQQEDSAVYLCASSYDRVGYTFGSGTRLTVV.

The chain couples TRBV6-6 to TRBJ2-3; the D gene could be TRBD1 or TRBD2 (6 bases each). V lost 6 bases and J lost 6, with 19 bases in between. The CDR3 is 15 residues long. Per the germline V gene, CDR1 is MNHNY and CDR2 is SVGAGI (reference sequence). This chain's CDR3 is CASSYRGPGFDTQYF. For the CDR3, the DNA is TGTGCCAGCAGCTATCGGGGGCCGGGCTTCGATACGCAGTATTTT.

The chain combines TRBV6-5 with TRBJ1-1, with a possible D match to TRBD1 (6 bases). Trimming shortened V by 7 bases and J by 4 bases, and 10 bases separated the two germline ends. The CDR3 is 12 residues long. CDR1 and CDR2 from the germline V gene are MNHEY and SVGAGI. This CDR3 is CASKGHFTEAFF. CDR3 in DNA: TGTGCCAGCAAGGGACACTTCACTGAAGCTTTCTTT.

This chain links TRBV15 with TRBJ2-2; D gene uncertain. This CDR3 comprises 12 residues. Trimming pared 3 bases from V and 7 bases from J, leaving 6 bases between. Germline assignment: CDR1 LNHNV and CDR2 YYDKDF (reference sequence). CDR3 loop: CATSSIGGELFF. As DNA, the CDR3 is TGTGCCACCAGCAGTATAGGCGGGGAGCTGTTTTTT.

The rearrangement uses TRBV7-9 and TRBJ2-2; 12 positions agree with TRBD2. The CDR3 is made up of 15 amino acids. Germline V gene sequence: CDR1 SEHNR, CDR2 FQNEAQ (reference sequence). V was pared by 7 bases and J by 6 bases, with 6 bases of the junction left unmatched. The CDR3 nucleotides read TGTGCCAGCACCTCTAGGACTAGCGGGGCCGGGGAGCTGTTTTTT. This encodes CASTSRTSGAGELFF.

V is TRBV11-2 and J is TRBJ1-6, with D unclear. CDR1 and CDR2 (germline): SGHAT, FQNNGV. This CDR3 contains 14 residues. Deletions cut 0 bases from V and 10 bases from J, with 10 bases between. For the CDR3, the DNA is TGTGCCAGCAGCTTAGATTTGGTGAAGTCACCCCTCCACTTT. This encodes CASSLDLVKSPLHF.

The chain has TRBV30 and TRBJ1-5; D is uncertain. Germline V gene sequence: CDR1 GTSNPN, CDR2 SVGIG (reference sequence). CDR3 size: 13 residues. With 2 bases removed from V and 6 bases from J, the gap between germline ends came to 11 bases. The CDR3 sequence: CAWSSFGVQPQHF. The CDR3 DNA reads TGTGCCTGGAGTTCATTCGGAGTTCAGCCCCAGCATTTT.

The chain has TRBV12-5 and TRBJ2-1; D uncertain. The CDR3 is 13 amino acids. CDR1 is LGHNT and CDR2 is FRNRAP in the germline V gene. Between the trimmed V and J ends, which lost 2 bases and 6 bases, there was a span of 8 bases. CDR3 residues: CASGLRLSNEQFF. CDR3 nucleotides: TGTGCTAGTGGTTTGCGGCTATCCAATGAGCAGTTCTTC.

This chain joins TRBV7-2 and TRBJ1-5; D is possibly TRBD1 (6 bases). There are 16 residues in the CDR3. Germline CDR1 SGHTA, CDR2 FQGNSA. The germline V and J ends were trimmed by 0 bases and 0 bases, with 9 bases remaining between them. The CDR3 DNA reads TGTGCCAGCAGCTTAGCGGGGACAAGTAGCAATCAGCCCCAGCATTTT. Translating it yields CASSLAGTSSNQPQHF.

The chain combines TRBV3-1 (or the pseudogene TRBV3-2) with TRBJ1-2, with D perhaps matching TRBD1 (5 bases). The CDR3 has 13 amino acids. Trimming took 5 bases from V and 1 from J, leaving 8 bases between them. CDR1 is LGHDT and CDR2 is YNNKEL in the germline V gene (reference sequence). The CDR3 reads CASSEGVNYGYTF. The CDR3 nucleotides read TGTGCCAGCAGCGAAGGGGTTAACTATGGCTACACCTTC.

The chain uses TRBV4-2 and TRBJ2-3; D may be TRBD2 (5 bases). The V gene lost 0 bases and the J gene lost 3 bases, with 16 bases spanning the gap. The CDR3 extends over 17 amino acids. CDR1 LGHNA and CDR2 YNFKEQ come from the germline V gene. The chain's CDR3 is CASSQEARGRRTDTQYF. The CDR3 DNA sequence: TGTGCCAGCAGCCAAGAGGCCCGGGGAAGGAGGACAGATACGCAGTATTTT.

The chain couples TRBV12-3 or TRBV12-4 to TRBJ1-6, with D uncertain. V lost 5 bases and J lost 6, with 8 bases in between. The CDR3 has 13 amino acids. The CDR3 loop reads CASSLSGNSPLHF. CDR3 coding DNA: TGTGCCAGCAGTCTGTCGGGTAATTCACCCCTCCACTTT.

The chain couples TRBV29-1 to TRBJ1-5; 7 bases align to TRBD1. This CDR3 region has 13 residues. The germline V gene has CDR1 SQVTM and CDR2 ANQGSEA. J gave up 3 bases and V 2 bases, and 1 base lay outside the gene matches. The CDR3 spells CSVETGDNQPQHF. CDR3 bases: TGCAGCGTTGAAACAGGGGACAATCAGCCCCAGCATTTT.

The CDR3 DNA follows: TGCGCCAGCAGATCCCTCTCTAGCACAGATACGCAGTATTTT. Amino acid sequence: CASRSLSSTDTQYF. V is TRBV5-1 and J is TRBJ2-3; no firm D call. This CDR3 region has 14 residues. Germline V CDR1 and CDR2: SGHRS, YFSETQ. Trimming stripped 5 bases from V and 0 bases from J, with 10 bases between.

The chain recombines TRBV18 with TRBJ2-1; perhaps TRBD2 as D (6 bases). The V gene's germline CDR1 is KGHSH and CDR2 LQKENI. Trimming shortened V by 3 bases and J by 13 bases, and 19 bases separated the two germline ends. This CDR3 spans 14 amino acids. The CDR3 reads CASSPVPAGLPQFF. The CDR3 nucleotides read TGTGCCAGCTCACCGGTTCCAGCGGGCCTACCTCAGTTCTTC.

Only a few counts were recorded for this clone. The rearrangement uses TRBV7-9 and TRBJ2-5, with TRBD2 matching over 12 bases. Unmatched junction bases numbered 7, after V lost 3 bases and J lost 2 bases. The CDR3 consists of 17 residues. Germline V gene sequence: CDR1 SEHNR, CDR2 FQNEAQ (reference sequence). The CDR3 loop reads CASSFYPGLAGQETQYF. As DNA, the CDR3 is TGTGCCAGCAGCTTTTATCCCGGACTAGCGGGACAAGAGACCCAGTACTTC.

This clone showed up just once. V usage is TRBV21-1 and J usage is TRBJ1-4. TRBV21-1 is a recognized pseudogene. The CDR3 has 15 amino acids. CDR3 sequence (DNA): TGTGCCAGCAGCAAAGCGGTTGGGGTACGGGAAAAACTGTTTTTT. This codes for CASSKAVGVREKLFF.